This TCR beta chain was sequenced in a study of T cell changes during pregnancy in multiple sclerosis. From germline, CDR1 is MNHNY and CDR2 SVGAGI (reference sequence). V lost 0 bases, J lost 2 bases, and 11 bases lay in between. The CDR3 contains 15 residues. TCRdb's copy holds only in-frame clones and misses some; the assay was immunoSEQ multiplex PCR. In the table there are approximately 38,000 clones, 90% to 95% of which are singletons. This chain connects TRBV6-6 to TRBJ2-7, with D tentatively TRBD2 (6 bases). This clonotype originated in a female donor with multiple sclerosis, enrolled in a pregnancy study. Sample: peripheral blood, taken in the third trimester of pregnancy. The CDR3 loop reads CASSYSGTDTYEQYF. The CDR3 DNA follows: TGTGCCAGCAGTTACTCGGGGACTGATACCTACGAGCAGTACTTC.